These 32 T cell receptor beta chains originate from one sample sequenced in a study of blood T cell repertoires in COVID-19. Only in-frame clones appear in the TCRdb table, and some are missing; sequencing was by immunoSEQ multiplex PCR. The sample lists 250,000 to 350,000 clones; about 90% were seen once. The sequenced sample was PBMCs or T cells enriched from blood (not recorded which). These receptors all come from a woman aged 50 to 60 who had been exposed to COVID-19.

Only a few counts were recorded for this clone. The rearrangement joins TRBV3-1 (or the pseudogene TRBV3-2) to TRBJ1-2, with 7 bases that match TRBD1. Per the germline V gene, CDR1 is LGHDT and CDR2 is YNNKEL (reference sequence). V lost 1 base to trimming and J lost 7 bases; unmatched junction nucleotides: 18. CDR3 length: 18 residues. The chain's CDR3 is CASSQGLVGAGGGFGYTF. The CDR3 nucleotides read TGTGCCAGCAGCCAAGGGCTTGTTGGGGCAGGGGGAGGCTTTGGCTACACCTTC.

The chain employs TRBV20-1 and TRBJ1-3; 8 positions agree with TRBD1. Germline assignment: CDR1 DFQATT and CDR2 SNEGSKA (reference sequence). Trimming at V came to 3 bases and at J to 0 bases, leaving 13 bases not matched to a gene. The length of the CDR3 is 18 residues. Written as DNA, the CDR3 is TGCAGTGCTAGTCTAGGGACAGGATATTTTAGCTCTGGAAACACCATATATTTT. This gives the protein CSASLGTGYFSSGNTIYF.

This clone was seen just once. The chain has TRBV5-1 and TRBJ2-3; D ambiguous. The CDR3 runs 12 residues. V lost 2 bases and J 4 bases, leaving 5 bases between the germline ends. CDR1 SGHRS and CDR2 YFSETQ come from the germline V gene. The CDR3 DNA reads TGCGCCAGCAGCTTTACGGCAGATACGCAGTATTTT. Protein: CASSFTADTQYF.

The J gene is TRBJ2-5, the V gene TRBV3-1 (or the pseudogene TRBV3-2); the D gene is possibly TRBD2 (6 bases). The CDR3 is made up of 15 amino acids. V was cut by 0 bases and J by 4 bases, with 12 bases left in between. CDR1 LGHDT and CDR2 YNNKEL come from the germline V gene (reference sequence). CDR3 loop: CASSQDRAGSETQYF. CDR3 in DNA: TGTGCCAGCAGCCAAGATCGGGCGGGGTCAGAGACCCAGTACTTC.

The V and J genes are TRBV19 and TRBJ1-4; weak D call: TRBD1 (6 bases). This CDR3 is 16 amino acids long. Trimming removed 5 bases at V and 0 bases at J, with 13 bases between. CDR1 LNHDA and CDR2 SQIVND come from the germline V gene (reference sequence). Here the CDR3 reads CASSSFAGATNEKLFF. The CDR3 DNA reads TGTGCCAGTAGTTCCTTCGCAGGGGCAACTAATGAAAAACTGTTTTTT.

J is TRBJ1-2 and V is TRBV28; D might be TRBD1 (5 bases). The length of the CDR3 is 14 residues. V lost 4 bases and J lost 5, with 14 bases in between. CDR1 MDHEN and CDR2 SYDVKM come from the germline V gene. DNA of the CDR3: TGTGCCAGCAGTTACCGGGGGGGTGGATATGGCTACACCTTC. Residues: CASSYRGGGYGYTF.

The rearrangement uses TRBV3-1 (or the pseudogene TRBV3-2) and TRBJ2-7, with 7 bases identical to TRBD1. CDR1 and CDR2 from the germline V gene are LGHDT and YNNKEL (reference sequence). There are 15 residues in the CDR3. V dropped 4 bases and J dropped 4; count of bases not matched to a gene: 10. The CDR3 loop is CASSRVGDSLYEQYF. The CDR3 coding sequence is TGTGCCAGCAGCCGCGTTGGGGACAGTCTTTACGAGCAGTACTTC.

This clone was recorded once. V usage is TRBV24-1 and J usage is TRBJ2-7; TRBD1 aligns across 8 bases. The ends lost 4 bases at V and 3 bases at J; junction bases unmatched: 7. Germline V gene data show CDR1 as KGHDR and CDR2 as SFDVKD. There are 15 residues in the CDR3. The CDR3 loop reads CATSDRTGTGYEQYF. CDR3 DNA sequence: TGTGCCACCAGTGACAGGACAGGGACCGGCTACGAGCAGTACTTC.

Comments on this clone: It is unclear where the CDR3 begins or ends on the DNA, so no DNA is shown, and the CDR3 is as TCRdb lists it. The chain is built from TRBV2 and TRBJ2-7; whether TRBD2, the table's D call, matches the DNA was not checked. CDR1 is SNHLY and CDR2 is FYNNEI in the germline V gene. The CDR3 extends over 17 residues, inclusive of both ends. The chain's CDR3 is CASSSSTSGGTLYEQYF.

The V and J genes are TRBV7-8 and TRBJ2-7; D not resolved. This CDR3 is 14 amino acids long. Trimming left V 3 bases short and J 1 base short, with 10 bases between. Germline values: CDR1 SGHVS, CDR2 FQNEAQ. The CDR3 spells CASSFSSESYEQYF. In nucleotides, the CDR3 is TGTGCCAGCAGCTTTAGCTCCGAGTCCTACGAGCAGTACTTC.

V is TRBV6-5 and J is TRBJ1-5, with 7 bases lining up with TRBD1. Germline V gives CDR1 MNHEY, CDR2 SVGAGI. This CDR3 contains 14 residues. J lost 3 bases, V lost 6 bases, and 5 bases had no gene match. The CDR3 loop reads CASSRDRINQPQHF. CDR3 DNA: TGTGCCAGCAGCAGGGACAGAATCAATCAGCCCCAGCATTTT.

The rearrangement joins TRBV27 to TRBJ1-2; 9 nucleotides agree with TRBD1. The germline gives CDR1 MNHEY, CDR2 SMNVEV (reference sequence). The V segment lost 4 bases and the J segment 8 bases; nucleotides outside the gene matches: 14. The CDR3 totals 16 residues. CDR3 in DNA: TGTGCCAGCAGTTGGGGACAGGGAGAATCCATGCGGGGCTACACCTTC. As protein: CASSWGQGESMRGYTF.

In its sample, this clone was seen once. The rearrangement links TRBV2 to TRBJ2-7; 9 positions match TRBD1. Trimming cost V 4 bases and J 4 bases; bases outside gene matches: 8. CDR3 length equals 15 residues. Germline V CDR1 and CDR2: SNHLY, FYNNEI. In DNA, the CDR3 is TGTGCCAGCAGTGCTCGGGGGGACAGGGTTTACGAGCAGTACTTC. Amino acid sequence: CASSARGDRVYEQYF.

This chain uses TRBV10-1 with TRBJ1-2, with 11 nucleotides matching TRBD1. CDR1 is WNHNN and CDR2 is SYGVQD in the germline V gene (reference sequence). CDR3 length: 15 residues. J gave up 6 bases and V 5 bases, and 8 bases lay outside the gene matches. The chain's CDR3 is CASSNQDRGPDGYTF. The CDR3 DNA sequence: TGCGCCAGCAGTAACCAGGACAGGGGGCCGGATGGCTACACCTTC.

J is TRBJ1-1 and V is TRBV19; D is undetermined. CDR3 size: 13 residues. V lost 3 bases, J lost 7 bases, and 12 bases lay in between. Germline V gene data show CDR1 as LNHDA and CDR2 as SQIVND (reference sequence). The CDR3 nucleotides read TGTGCCAGTAGTATCCGGGAGGGAAATGAAGCTTTCTTT. It is translated as CASSIREGNEAFF.

This CDR3 is CASSAGGDRSPLHF. CDR3 nucleotide sequence: TGTGCCAGCAGTGCGGGCGGGGATCGCTCACCCCTCCACTTT. The chain combines TRBV6-6 with TRBJ1-6; unclear D gene. There are 14 residues in the CDR3. The V end lost 5 bases, the J end lost 10 bases, and 15 bases lay between the germline ends. CDR1 and CDR2 from the germline V gene are MNHNY and SVGAGI (reference sequence).

The chain carries TRBV18 and TRBJ1-1, with 8 nucleotides matching TRBD1. V was pared by 4 bases and J by 4 bases, with 14 bases of the junction left unmatched. CDR1 and CDR2 from the germline V gene are KGHSH and LQKENI. CDR3 length equals 17 residues. The CDR3 reads CASSLARTGKTVTEAFF. The CDR3, as DNA: TGTGCCAGCTCACTCGCAAGGACAGGGAAAACTGTCACTGAAGCTTTCTTT.

This clone has only a few counts. The chain uses TRBV6-1 and TRBJ1-5; D remains unclear. Germline values: CDR1 MNHNS, CDR2 SASEGT. V was shortened by 0 bases and J by 7 bases, with 4 bases between the two germline ends. This CDR3 has 12 amino acids. The CDR3 region is CASSEASQPQHF. The CDR3 coding sequence is TGTGCCAGCAGTGAAGCGAGCCAGCCCCAGCATTTT.

The chain combines TRBV7-8 with TRBJ1-1; the match to TRBD1 covers 7 bases. Germline assignment: CDR1 SGHVS and CDR2 FQNEAQ. Unmatched junction bases numbered 7, after V lost 8 bases and J lost 4 bases. The CDR3 runs to 13 residues. CDR3 in amino acids: CASRETGSTEAFF. Here the CDR3 DNA reads TGTGCCAGCCGCGAGACAGGGAGCACTGAAGCTTTCTTT.

The V gene is TRBV4-2, the J gene TRBJ2-7; 8 nucleotides line up with TRBD1. Germline CDR1 reads LGHNA; CDR2 reads YNFKEQ. Unmatched junction bases numbered 16, after V lost 0 bases and J lost 3 bases. The CDR3 runs to 19 residues. The CDR3 DNA reads TGTGCCAGCAGCCAAGATAGAGTGGACAGGGTCAACTCTAACTACGAGCAGTACTTC. It translates to CASSQDRVDRVNSNYEQYF.

This chain uses TRBV5-1 with TRBJ1-3; weak D call: TRBD1 (5 bases). Trimming left V 0 bases short and J 0 bases short, with 13 bases between. Looked up from germline, CDR1 is SGHRS and CDR2 is YFSETQ. This CDR3 has 17 amino acids. DNA of the CDR3: TGCGCCAGCAGCTTGGATGGCAGGGCCAACTCTGGAAACACCATATATTTT. Translation: CASSLDGRANSGNTIYF.

The chain combines TRBV5-1 with TRBJ1-6; 9 positions agree with TRBD1. This CDR3 has 15 residues. The ends lost 4 bases at V and 7 bases at J; junction bases unmatched: 6. Germline lookup yields CDR1 SGHRS and CDR2 YFSETQ. CDR3 DNA: TGCGCCAGCAGCGGACAGGGGTCGGGAAATTCACCCCTCCACTTT. This sequence encodes CASSGQGSGNSPLHF.

This chain joins TRBV5-1 and TRBJ2-7, with 11 bases identical to TRBD1. Germline CDR1 is SGHRS and CDR2 is YFSETQ. The length of the CDR3 is 15 residues. V was pared by 3 bases and J by 7 bases, with 9 bases of the junction left unmatched. The CDR3 DNA reads TGCGCCAGCAGCTACGGACAGGGGGCCTCATGGGAGCAGTACTTC. The encoded protein is CASSYGQGASWEQYF.

This clone was picked up one time. This sequence joins TRBV4-1 and TRBJ1-5; unclear D gene. Germline V gene sequence: CDR1 MGHRA, CDR2 YSYEKL. This CDR3 comprises 15 residues. Deletions cut 4 bases from V and 0 bases from J, with 10 bases between. This chain's CDR3 is CASSPREYSNQPQHF. In DNA, the CDR3 is TGCGCCAGCAGCCCTCGGGAGTATAGCAATCAGCCCCAGCATTTT.

The CDR3 nucleotides read TGTGCCAGCAGCCAAGTGACTAGCGGGGGGTGGGGCACAGATACGCAGTATTTT. Translating gives CASSQVTSGGWGTDTQYF. The chain uses TRBV4-2 and TRBJ2-3, with TRBD2 identical over 13 bases. With 1 base clipped from V and 1 base from J, the junction kept 5 bases outside the gene matches. The CDR3 contains 18 residues. The V gene's germline CDR1 is LGHNA and CDR2 YNFKEQ.

The rearrangement links TRBV19 to TRBJ1-5, with 8 bases fitting TRBD1. Per the germline V gene, CDR1 is LNHDA and CDR2 is SQIVND (reference sequence). After removal of 4 bases from V and 0 bases from J, the junction contained 5 bases not matched to a gene. This CDR3 has 16 amino acids. This CDR3 reads CASSRYRGDSNQPQHF. The CDR3 nucleotides are TGTGCCAGTAGTAGATACAGGGGGGATAGCAATCAGCCCCAGCATTTT.

The rearrangement uses TRBV6-1 and TRBJ1-1, with TRBD1 identical over 8 bases. The CDR3 is 14 residues long. Per the germline V gene, CDR1 is MNHNS and CDR2 is SASEGT. The ends lost 2 bases at V and 11 bases at J; junction bases unmatched: 10. The CDR3 DNA sequence: TGTGCCAGCAGTGAACAGGGGGCGGATGAACGGGCTTTCTTT. This gives the protein CASSEQGADERAFF.

V and J are TRBV5-5 and TRBJ2-2; the match to TRBD1 covers 9 bases. CDR3 length equals 15 residues. The germline V gene encodes CDR1 SGHKS and CDR2 YYEKEE (reference sequence). Trimming removed 5 bases from V and 4 bases from J; junction bases left unmatched: 6. CDR3 nucleotide sequence: TGTGCCAGCAGTTGGGGACAGGGTAGCACCGGGGAGCTGTTTTTT. This sequence encodes CASSWGQGSTGELFF. The complete variable domain, with remaining parts taken from reference TRBV5-5 and TRBJ2-2, reads DAGVTQSPTHLIKTRGQQVTLRCSPISGHKSVSWYQQVLGQGPQFIFQYYEKEERGRGNFPDRFSARQFPNYSSELNVNALLLGDSALYLCASSWGQGSTGELFFGEGSRLTVL.

The gene calls are TRBV4-1 and TRBJ2-7, with TRBD2 as a possible D gene (5 bases). V was shortened by 0 bases and J by 3 bases, with 12 bases between the two germline ends. This CDR3 comprises 15 residues. CDR1 MGHRA and CDR2 YSYEKL come from the germline V gene. The DNA for the CDR3 is TGCGCCAGCAGCCAAGATGCCCCGGAGGTCTACGAGCAGTACTTC. Translated: CASSQDAPEVYEQYF.

The rearrangement uses TRBV3-1 (or the pseudogene TRBV3-2) and TRBJ1-4; D might be TRBD1 (6 bases). This CDR3 spans 16 amino acids. Germline CDR1 LGHDT, CDR2 YNNKEL (reference sequence). V lost 4 bases and J 8 bases, leaving 20 bases between the germline ends. CDR3 protein: CASSPNLALTGEKLFF. In nucleotides, the CDR3 is TGTGCCAGCAGCCCGAACCTGGCCCTAACAGGGGAAAAACTGTTTTTT.

This chain joins TRBV11-1 and TRBJ2-3; possibly TRBD2 for D (6 bases). V lost 4 bases and J lost 1, with 15 bases in between. This CDR3 is built from 16 residues. Germline V lookup: CDR1 SGHAT, CDR2 FQDESV (reference sequence). Here the CDR3 reads CASSSRLWGGTDTQYF. The DNA of the CDR3 is TGTGCCAGCAGCTCCCGACTGTGGGGGGGCACAGATACGCAGTATTTT.

The V and J genes are TRBV29-1 and TRBJ2-1; D may be TRBD2 (6 bases). V dropped 0 bases and J dropped 10 bases, with 13 bases sitting between them. This CDR3 is built from 13 residues. The V gene's germline CDR1 is SQVTM and CDR2 ANQGSEA. The CDR3 bases are TGCAGCGTTGAAGATCTGGGACTCGCAGAGCAGTTCTTC. Residues: CSVEDLGLAEQFF.